These 27 T cell receptor beta chains were sequenced from one sample in a study of shared clonotypes between healthy human individuals. Some clones are missing from TCRdb's copy, which holds only in-frame ones; the method was immunoSEQ multiplex PCR. This table holds around 440,000 clones, roughly three quarters found once. The sample taken for sequencing was PBMCs. All receptors derive from a woman between 40 and 50 years old in good health. Some clones in this sample may be carry-over from other donors' samples.

Here the CDR3 reads CASRGAGASTDTQYF. The CDR3 bases are TGTGCCAGCAGGGGAGCGGGGGCTAGCACAGATACGCAGTATTTT. This chain links TRBV28 with TRBJ2-3, with 8 bases lining up with TRBD2. Germline CDR1 MDHEN, CDR2 SYDVKM. This CDR3 is built from 15 residues. V lost 6 bases and J lost 0; bases outside the gene matches: 5.

This chain connects TRBV11-1 to TRBJ2-1, with 7 bases lining up with TRBD2. The CDR3 contains 14 residues. Germline V lookup: CDR1 SGHAT, CDR2 FQDESV (reference sequence). V shed 7 bases, J shed 4 bases, and the junction held 7 bases outside the gene matches. The CDR3 nucleotides are TGTGCCAGCAACAAAGCGGGATCTTACAATGAGCAGTTCTTC. Translating gives CASNKAGSYNEQFF.

The rearrangement links TRBV6-4 to TRBJ2-2; possibly TRBD1 for D (6 bases). V shed 5 bases and J shed 6 bases, with 13 bases lying between them. Per the germline V gene, CDR1 is MRHNA and CDR2 is SNTAGT. The length of the CDR3 is 14 residues. The CDR3 DNA sequence: TGTGCCAGCAGTCCGACAGGTGGCGCCGGGGAGCTGTTTTTT. Encoded protein: CASSPTGGAGELFF.

This clone was detected a few times. With a far larger clone one base away, a read error is the likely cause. In the same sample, other DNA sequences code for this CDR3. The rearrangement uses TRBV30 and TRBJ1-5; D gene unclear. Germline CDR1 reads GTSNPN; CDR2 reads SVGIG (reference sequence). The length of the CDR3 is 12 residues. Trimming removed 1 base from V and 0 bases from J, with 1 base in between. The CDR3, as DNA: TGTGCCTGGAGTGGTAGCAATCAGCCCCAGCATTTT. This encodes CAWSGSNQPQHF.

Points on this clone: At one end, the junction sequence differs from germline, possibly due to a read error. V gene TRBV7-8 combines with J gene TRBJ2-5; a weak D match, TRBD1 (5 bases). Germline-derived CDR1 and CDR2 are SGHVS and FQNEAQ. The CDR3 consists of 13 residues. This CDR3 reads CASSLAQGARRNF. The DNA for the CDR3 is TGTGCCAGCAGCTTAGCGCAAGGGGCACGTCGAAACTTC.

This clone came up once. This sequence joins TRBV15 and TRBJ1-5; 8 bases map to TRBD1. The ends lost 0 bases at V and 2 bases at J; junction bases unmatched: 9. The CDR3 is 18 residues long. The germline V gene has CDR1 LNHNV and CDR2 YYDKDF (reference sequence). This CDR3 reads CATSRDGQGQFGNQPQHF. As DNA, the CDR3 is TGTGCCACCAGCAGAGACGGACAGGGACAATTTGGCAATCAGCCCCAGCATTTT. Filled out from reference TRBV15 and TRBJ1-5, the complete variable domain reads DAMVIQNPRYQVTQFGKPVTLSCSQTLNHNVMYWYQQKSSQAPKLLFHYYDKDFNNEADTPDNFQSRRPNTSFCFLDIRSPGLGDTAMYLCATSRDGQGQFGNQPQHFGDGTRLSIL.

This clone was observed at least ten times. V is TRBV10-2 and J is TRBJ1-3; D is uncertain. CDR1 WSHSY and CDR2 SAAADI come from the germline V gene. V was trimmed by 4 bases and J by 3 bases, leaving 13 bases between them. CDR3 length: 15 residues. This CDR3 is CASSAPEPFGNTIYF. Written as DNA, the CDR3 is TGCGCCAGCAGTGCTCCAGAACCCTTTGGAAACACCATATATTTT.

This rearrangement joins TRBV27 to TRBJ2-2; D is perhaps TRBD1 (5 bases). The CDR3 is made up of 14 amino acids. Germline values: CDR1 MNHEY, CDR2 SMNVEV (reference sequence). V was cut by 8 bases and J by 4 bases, with 14 bases left in between. The CDR3: CASSLGRATGELFF. CDR3 nucleotide sequence: TGTGCCAGCTCTCTCGGCAGGGCCACCGGGGAGCTGTTTTTT.

About this clone: Sequence at one end of the junction differs from germline and may be a read error. The chain carries TRBV7-9 and TRBJ2-7; perhaps TRBD2 as D (5 bases). Per the germline V gene, CDR1 is SEHNR and CDR2 is FQNEAQ (reference sequence). The CDR3 runs to 11 residues. CDR3 residues: CASSSEGFRNF. CDR3 DNA: TGTGCCAGCAGCTCCGAGGGATTTAGGAACTTC.

A remark on this clone: This probably arose from a read error, given a far larger clone one base away. The rearrangement uses TRBV2 and TRBJ2-7; TRBD2 matches at 7 bases. Germline lookup yields CDR1 SNHLY and CDR2 FYNNEI. This CDR3 spans 14 amino acids. This CDR3 reads CASLWGTNSYEQHF. The CDR3 coding sequence is TGTGCCAGCTTGTGGGGGACTAACTCCTACGAGCAGCACTTC.

This clone was seen a few times. A read error likely explains this, since a far larger clone differs by one base. This CDR3 is missing its conserved last phenylalanine or tryptophan, likely due to a read error. The chain carries TRBV29-1 and TRBJ2-3, with 7 bases fitting TRBD2. CDR1 SQVTM and CDR2 ANQGSEA come from the germline V gene. This CDR3 is built from 12 residues. The V gene end was trimmed by 6 bases and the J gene end by 8 bases; junction bases not matched to a gene: 8. The CDR3 DNA sequence: TGCAGCGTAGAATCTCTAGCGGTTACGCAGTATTCT. It yields the protein CSVESLAVTQYS.

The chain links TRBV9 to TRBJ1-1, with 12 bases lining up with TRBD1. The CDR3 consists of 18 residues. Looked up from germline, CDR1 is SGDLS and CDR2 is YYNGEE. J lost 4 bases, V lost 0 bases, and 10 bases had no gene match. This CDR3 reads CASSVAPGQGALGTEAFF. CDR3 coding DNA: TGTGCCAGCAGCGTAGCACCGGGACAGGGGGCTCTGGGCACTGAAGCTTTCTTT. Based on the CDR3 plus reference TRBV9 and TRBJ1-1, the full variable domain is DSGVTQTPKHLITATGQRVTLRCSPRSGDLSVYWYQQSLDQGLQFLIQYYNGEERAKGNILERFSAQQFPDLHSELNLSSLELGDSALYFCASSVAPGQGALGTEAFFGQGTRLTVV.

V gene TRBV7-9 combines with J gene TRBJ2-2, with TRBD2 matching 16 bases. Germline V lookup: CDR1 SEHNR, CDR2 FQNEAQ (reference sequence). The CDR3 sequence is 18 residues long. V trimming: 5 bases; J trimming: 2 bases; junction bases outside the gene matches: 5. The CDR3 reads CASSPGTSGRGNTGELFF. In DNA form, the CDR3 reads TGTGCCAGCAGCCCCGGGACTAGCGGGAGGGGAAACACCGGGGAGCTGTTTTTT.

The chain carries TRBV9 and TRBJ2-7, with 9 positions matching TRBD2. Losses at the gene ends were 1 base for V and 2 bases for J; bases not matched to a gene: 7. CDR3 length equals 16 residues. Looked up from germline, CDR1 is SGDLS and CDR2 is YYNGEE. This CDR3 is CASSVRPSGIPYEQYF. CDR3 bases: TGTGCCAGCAGCGTAAGACCTAGCGGGATCCCCTACGAGCAGTACTTC.

The table lists this clone with a count of one. The chain carries TRBV28 and TRBJ2-7; 11 bases agree with TRBD2. The CDR3 is made up of 15 amino acids. The junction had 9 bases not matched to a gene; V was cut back by 6 bases and J by 5 bases. Germline CDR1 and CDR2: MDHEN and SYDVKM. The CDR3 reads CASSLLAGGVDEQYF. DNA for the CDR3: TGTGCCAGCAGCCTTCTAGCGGGAGGTGTGGACGAGCAGTACTTC.

This clone was detected only a few times. This chain connects TRBV28 to TRBJ2-5; D gene uncertain. CDR1 is MDHEN and CDR2 is SYDVKM in the germline V gene. Trimming pared 6 bases from V and 4 bases from J, leaving 24 bases between. The CDR3 extends over 17 amino acids. In DNA, the CDR3 is TGTGCCAGCAGCCATCCGTCGGAAGGTTATGGCCGAGAGACCCAGTACTTC. It translates to CASSHPSEGYGRETQYF. The whole variable domain, remainder taken from reference TRBV28 and TRBJ2-5, is DVKVTQSSRYLVKRTGEKVFLECVQDMDHENMFWYRQDPGLGLRLIYFSYDVKMKEKGDIPEGYSVSREKKERFSLILESASTNQTSMYLCASSHPSEGYGRETQYFGPGTRLLVL.

This clone showed up many times. J is TRBJ2-5 and V is TRBV2; 10 positions agree with TRBD2. Germline CDR1 reads SNHLY; CDR2 reads FYNNEI. The CDR3 runs 12 residues. J lost 4 bases, V lost 11 bases, and 4 bases had no gene match. The DNA of the CDR3 is TGTGCCGAGTTAGCGGGGGGAGAGACCCAGTACTTC. Protein product: CAELAGGETQYF.

DNA of the CDR3: TGTGCCAGCAGCCCCCTTTCCGATTATGACTACGAGCAGTACTTC. It encodes CASSPLSDYDYEQYF. This chain uses TRBV7-9 with TRBJ2-7; D remains ambiguous. The CDR3 consists of 15 residues. CDR1 is SEHNR, CDR2 FQNEAQ, per germline (reference sequence). V lost 5 bases to trimming and J lost 3 bases, with 17 bases between them.

With regard to this clone: One base away lies a much larger clone, so this may be a sequencing read error. The chain couples TRBV5-4 to TRBJ1-2; 9 bases map to TRBD1. V shed 10 bases and J 6 bases; nucleotides not matched to a gene: 10. This CDR3 is built from 13 residues. Germline-derived CDR1 and CDR2 are SGHNT and YYREEE (reference sequence). Here the CDR3 reads CARRDRVVHGYTF. The DNA for the CDR3 is TGTGCCCGCCGGGACAGGGTGGTGCATGGCTACACCTTC.

The gene calls are TRBV2 and TRBJ1-4; TRBD1 is a possible D gene (5 bases). The CDR3 is made up of 16 amino acids. V was trimmed by 1 base and J by 1 base, leaving 10 bases between them. Germline values: CDR1 SNHLY, CDR2 FYNNEI. CDR3 nucleotides: TGTGCCAGCAGTGAAGGGGCGGGGCGAACTAATGAAAAACTGTTTTTT. It codes for CASSEGAGRTNEKLFF.

On this clone: A far larger clone is off by one base, so a read error is likely. The chain uses TRBV4-1 and TRBJ1-4; a possible D gene is TRBD1 (6 bases). V was trimmed by 4 bases and J by 0 bases, leaving 15 bases between them. The CDR3 has 17 residues. Looked up from germline, CDR1 is MGHRA and CDR2 is YSYEKL. The CDR3 DNA reads as TGCGCCAGCAGCCCCAGACAGGCACGGACAACTAATGAAAAACTGTTTTTT. It specifies CASSPRQARTTNEKLFF.

The genes are TRBV29-1 and TRBJ1-1; D gene uncertain. Germline CDR1 SQVTM, CDR2 ANQGSEA. V was cut by 4 bases and J by 5 bases, with 11 bases left in between. CDR3 length: 12 residues. CDR3 in DNA: TGCAGCGTTGCAGAGGGCGAAACTGAAGCTTTCTTT. Encoded protein: CSVAEGETEAFF.

The rearrangement uses TRBV5-4 and TRBJ1-1; 7 bases agree with TRBD1. Per the germline V gene, CDR1 is SGHNT and CDR2 is YYREEE (reference sequence). This CDR3 spans 13 amino acids. Trimming cost V 4 bases and J 8 bases; bases outside gene matches: 8. The CDR3 DNA follows: TGTGCCAGCAGCGTCGACAGGGATGGCGAAGCTTTCTTT. It yields the protein CASSVDRDGEAFF.

Regarding this clone: The junction and the germline gene differ at one end; a read error may be behind it. The gene calls are TRBV29-1 and TRBJ1-4; tentatively, D is TRBD1 (5 bases). The CDR3 consists of 14 residues. Per the germline V gene, CDR1 is SQVTM and CDR2 is ANQGSEA. This CDR3 is CSVEDWGGSEKLLF. The CDR3 region has the DNA TGCAGCGTTGAAGATTGGGGGGGAAGTGAAAAACTGCTTTTT.

This rearrangement joins TRBV28 to TRBJ1-5, with 7 positions matching TRBD1. The trim removed 5 bases at V and 0 bases at J, leaving 13 bases unmatched. The CDR3 is 18 amino acids. CDR1 MDHEN and CDR2 SYDVKM come from the germline V gene. CDR3 sequence reads: CASSNDAVGQNSNQPQHF. The CDR3 DNA reads TGTGCCAGCAGTAATGATGCGGTGGGACAGAATAGCAATCAGCCCCAGCATTTT.

The V call is TRBV29-1, the J call TRBJ2-1; D remains ambiguous. The CDR3 is 14 amino acids. Trimming pared 0 bases from V and 8 bases from J, leaving 14 bases between. The germline V gene encodes CDR1 SQVTM and CDR2 ANQGSEA. CDR3 sequence (DNA): TGCAGCGTTGAAGAGACCACCCCCGACGATGAGCAGTTCTTC. It translates to CSVEETTPDDEQFF.

V is TRBV7-2 and J is TRBJ2-1, with 12 bases aligning to TRBD2. This CDR3 is 16 amino acids long. Germline trimming cut 3 bases from V and 7 bases from J; bases unmatched to any gene: 7. Germline V gene lookup returns CDR1 SGHTA and CDR2 FQGNSA. The CDR3 reads CASSFTLAGGGNEQFF. The CDR3, as DNA: TGTGCCAGCAGCTTTACACTAGCGGGAGGCGGGAATGAGCAGTTCTTC. The entire variable domain, with the rest obtained from reference TRBV7-2 and TRBJ2-1, is as follows: GAGVSQSPSNKVTEKGKDVELRCDPISGHTALYWYRQSLGQGLEFLIYFQGNSAPDKSGLPSDRFSAERTGGSVSTLTIQRTQQEDSAVYLCASSFTLAGGGNEQFFGPGTRLTVL.